Below, 9 T cell receptor beta chains from the same sample are listed, as sequenced in a study of cytomegalovirus exposure and HLA in healthy donors. The PCR was carried out with 60 Vbeta primers and 13 Jbeta primers. TCRdb's table, derived via immunoSEQ multiplex PCR, lists solely in-frame clones and lacks some. The sample has fewer than 150,000 clones, about four fifths seen once. Material for sequencing was PBMCs. These receptors were collected from a man aged 25-40 years in good health and CMV-seronegative.

The rearrangement links TRBV5-1 to TRBJ2-3, with D perhaps matching TRBD1 (7 bases). This CDR3 is 16 amino acids long. With 4 bases removed from V and 1 base from J, the gap between germline ends came to 16 bases. The germline V gene has CDR1 SGHRS and CDR2 YFSETQ. This CDR3 is CASSGGTDGRTDTQYF. The CDR3 DNA reads as TGCGCCAGCAGCGGGGGGACAGACGGACGCACAGATACGCAGTATTTT.

The gene calls are TRBV19 and TRBJ1-1, with D possibly being TRBD1 (6 bases). The CDR3 runs to 14 residues. Trimming shortened V by 6 bases and J by 0 bases, and 11 bases separated the two germline ends. In germline, CDR1 is LNHDA, CDR2 SQIVND (reference sequence). DNA for the CDR3: TGTGCCAGTAGCGCCGGGACATTGAACACTGAAGCTTTCTTT. It codes for CASSAGTLNTEAFF.

This clone was seen only a few times. The chain carries TRBV5-1 and TRBJ2-7; 7 nucleotides line up with TRBD1. Germline V gene lookup returns CDR1 SGHRS and CDR2 YFSETQ. The J segment lost 2 bases and the V segment lost 4 bases, leaving 3 bases of the junction unmatched. The CDR3 runs 13 residues. The CDR3 sequence: CASSKDRAYEQYF. DNA for the CDR3: TGCGCCAGCAGCAAAGACAGGGCCTACGAGCAGTACTTC.

This clone was observed a few times. The chain is built from TRBV29-1 and TRBJ2-2, with 9 bases fitting TRBD2. The length of the CDR3 is 15 residues. Unmatched junction bases numbered 7, after V lost 4 bases and J lost 4 bases. CDR1 is SQVTM and CDR2 is ANQGSEA in the germline V gene. The CDR3 here is CSVVLSGRGTGELFF. The CDR3 DNA sequence: TGCAGCGTTGTTCTTAGCGGGAGAGGCACCGGGGAGCTGTTTTTT.

The J gene is TRBJ1-2, the V gene TRBV29-1; TRBD1 is a possible D gene (5 bases). The CDR3 runs to 13 residues. V dropped 6 bases and J dropped 8 bases, with 19 bases sitting between them. The germline V gene has CDR1 SQVTM and CDR2 ANQGSEA. The CDR3 is CSVAGRMKCGYTF. The CDR3 DNA sequence: TGCAGCGTGGCAGGGAGGATGAAGTGCGGCTACACCTTC.

Only one count was recorded for this clone. DNA of the CDR3: TGTGCCACCAGCATTAGACAGGGGGCAAACTACGAGCAGTACTTC. Protein: CATSIRQGANYEQYF. The chain recombines TRBV15 with TRBJ2-7; 10 bases fit TRBD1. Germline values: CDR1 LNHNV, CDR2 YYDKDF (reference sequence). V shed 4 bases, J shed 3 bases, and the junction held 6 bases outside the gene matches. This CDR3 comprises 15 residues. Combining the CDR3 with reference TRBV15 and TRBJ2-7 gives the whole variable domain DAMVIQNPRYQVTQFGKPVTLSCSQTLNHNVMYWYQQKSSQAPKLLFHYYDKDFNNEADTPDNFQSRRPNTSFCFLDIRSPGLGDTAMYLCATSIRQGANYEQYFGPGTRLTVT.

The rearrangement joins TRBV5-1 to TRBJ1-5; possible D gene TRBD1, 6 bases. Germline CDR1 is SGHRS and CDR2 is YFSETQ. V was shortened by 4 bases and J by 5 bases, with 13 bases between the two germline ends. The CDR3 length is 14 residues. CDR3 sequence reads: CASSLSGDDQPQHF. In DNA form, the CDR3 reads TGCGCCAGCAGCCTCTCAGGGGACGATCAGCCCCAGCATTTT.

This chain uses TRBV15 with TRBJ1-3, with 8 positions matching TRBD1. V was pared by 3 bases and J by 0 bases, with 1 base of the junction left unmatched. The CDR3 consists of 15 residues. Germline CDR1 is LNHNV and CDR2 is YYDKDF (reference sequence). This CDR3 reads CATSSDRGSGNTIYF. CDR3 nucleotides: TGTGCCACCAGCAGCGACAGGGGCTCTGGAAACACCATATATTTT.

The chain couples TRBV2 to TRBJ2-7, with 11 bases aligning to TRBD1. The V and J ends lost 5 bases and 0 bases, in that order; junction bases with no gene match: 6. This CDR3 has 16 residues. Germline V gives CDR1 SNHLY, CDR2 FYNNEI. CDR3 coding DNA: TGTGCCAGCAGTATGGACAGGGGGCCCATCTCCTACGAGCAGTACTTC. Translated, it gives CASSMDRGPISYEQYF.